Listed below are T cell receptor beta chains from one sample, sequenced in a study of Ad26.COV2.S vaccination and SARS-CoV-2 variants. Libraries were prepared by immunoSEQ multiplex PCR; TCRdb keeps only in-frame clonotypes and omits some of them. Here the sample spans over 200,000 clones, 70% to 90% being singletons. Sample: peripheral blood, taken in a trial of Ad26.COV2.S vaccine versus placebo. The receptor source for this set is a person aged 18-60 years who received the Ad26.COV2.S COVID-19 vaccine or a placebo. The CDR3 runs from the conserved cysteine through the conserved F or W. The D gene is left open where the match is weak. Size is omitted from some rows. Given values are once, few, many or a class for expanded clones.

>.|.|TRBV6-2/TRBV6-3|TRBJ2-7
TGTGCCAGCAGTTACTACGGGGGCCCTTCCTACGAGCAGTACTTC
CASSYYGGPSYEQYF
>TRBD1|.|TRBV4-3|TRBJ1-1
TGCGCCAGCAGCCCGACACAGGGGATGAACACTGAAGCTTTCTTT
CASSPTQGMNTEAFF
>TRBD1|.|TRBV6-1|TRBJ1-2
TGTGCCAGCAGTGAAGTCGACAGGGTTGGCTACACCTTC
CASSEVDRVGYTF
>.|.|TRBV6-2/TRBV6-3|TRBJ2-4
TGTGCCAGCAGTTCTAGAGGAAGGAAAAACATTCAGTACTTC
CASSSRGRKNIQYF
>TRBD1|.|TRBV10-3|TRBJ2-2
TGTGCCATCAGCGAACTCGGACAGGCGATGAACACCGGGGAGCTGTTTTTT
CAISELGQAMNTGELFF
>.|.|TRBV2|TRBJ2-2
TGTGCCAGCCAAGGACAGAGTATCGGGGAGCTGTTTTTT
CASQGQSIGELFF
>.|.|TRBV7-3|TRBJ2-3
TGTGCCAGCAGCTCCCCCCCAGATACGCAGTATTTT
CASSSPPDTQYF
>TRBD1|.|TRBV30|TRBJ1-2
TGTGCCTGGAGTGAAGGGGGCAACGGCTACACCTTC
CAWSEGGNGYTF
>.|.|TRBV7-6|TRBJ1-1
TGTGCCAGCAGCCTACGGGACAATATGAACACTGAAGCTTTCTTT
CASSLRDNMNTEAFF
>.|.|TRBV1|TRBJ2-3
TGCACCAGCAGCCAAGATTACAGGACTAGGGCCTCGGATACGCAGTATTTT
CTSSQDYRTRASDTQYF
>.|.|TRBV6-6|TRBJ1-2
TGTGCCAGCAGTTCCCAGGTATTTCTCGGCTATGGCTACACCTTC
CASSSQVFLGYGYTF
>TRBD2|once|TRBV7-8|TRBJ2-2
TGTGCCAGCAGCTTCAGACTAGCGGGATGGAACGGGGAGCTGTTTTTT
CASSFRLAGWNGELFF
>.|.|TRBV30|TRBJ2-7
TGTGCCTGGAGTGTCGGACCGTCGGGAGAGCAGTACTTC
CAWSVGPSGEQYF
>.|.|TRBV6-2/TRBV6-3|TRBJ1-5
TGTGCCAGCAGTTACCCTGGGAGTAGCAATCAGCCCCAGCATTTT
CASSYPGSSNQPQHF
>TRBD1|.|TRBV20-1|TRBJ1-2
TGCAGTGCTAGTAAGGGGACAGGGCCAATGACCTATGGCTACACCTTC
CSASKGTGPMTYGYTF
>.|.|TRBV5-4|TRBJ2-1
TGTGCCAGCAGCTCCGGGACTGGGTCCTACAATGAGCAGTTCTTC
CASSSGTGSYNEQFF
>TRBD2|.|TRBV6-1|TRBJ2-1
TGTGCCAGCAGTGGACGACTAGCGGGAGGGGCGGGGAATGAGCAGTTCTTC
CASSGRLAGGAGNEQFF
>TRBD1|.|TRBV4-3|TRBJ1-4
TGCGCCAGCAGCCAAGGGTCCGACAGGGCAAATGAAAAACTGTTTTTT
CASSQGSDRANEKLFF
>.|.|TRBV27|TRBJ2-7
TGTGCCAGCAGCCGCAAAGGTCCCTTTTCCTACGAGCAGTACTTC
CASSRKGPFSYEQYF
>.|.|TRBV11-1|TRBJ2-5
TGTGCCAGCAGCTTATTCTTCCACGGTCAGCAAGAGACCCAGTACTTC
CASSLFFHGQQETQYF
>.|.|TRBV5-1|TRBJ1-1
TGCGCCAGCAGCGGCTGGTTCGGGGGAGGTACTGAAGCTTTCTTT
CASSGWFGGGTEAFF
>TRBD1|once|TRBV28|TRBJ2-7
TGTGCCAGCAAGGGGACAGGGGTCTACGAGCAGTACTTC
CASKGTGVYEQYF
>TRBD1|.|TRBV5-4|TRBJ1-1
TGTGCCAGCAGGAGGACAGGGAACACTGAAGCTTTCTTT
CASRRTGNTEAFF
>TRBD2|.|TRBV9|TRBJ2-3
TGTGCCAGCAGCGTGTCGGGGGGGGCCGATGATACGCAGTATTTT
CASSVSGGADDTQYF
>TRBD1|.|TRBV6-2/TRBV6-3|TRBJ2-7
TGTGCCAGCAGCCTACTAGGACAGGGCCACGAGCAGTACTTC
CASSLLGQGHEQYF
>TRBD1|.|TRBV3-1/TRBV3-2|TRBJ2-2
TGTGCCAGCCGCCGGACAGGGGACACCGGGGAGCTGTTTTTT
CASRRTGDTGELFF
>.|.|TRBV30|TRBJ2-7
TGTGCCTGGAAGCCGGGCCCTCCCTACGAGCAGTACTTC
CAWKPGPPYEQYF
>.|few|TRBV6-6|TRBJ1-3
TGTGCCAGCGGGCGTCCAATTTCCTCTGGAAACACCATATATTTT
CASGRPISSGNTIYF
>.|once|TRBV9|TRBJ1-5
TGTGCCAGCAGCGAGACAGGCTTCGGGCAGCCCCAGCATTTT
CASSETGFGQPQHF
>TRBD1|.|TRBV6-5|TRBJ1-5
TGTGCCAGCAGTCACGACAGGGGAAATCAGCCCCAGCATTTT
CASSHDRGNQPQHF
>TRBD2|.|TRBV5-1|TRBJ2-1
TGCGCCAGCAGCTTGGGACTAGCGGGGGGGCCAAAGCAGTTCTTC
CASSLGLAGGPKQFF
>.|once|TRBV28|TRBJ2-3
TGTGCCAGCAGTTTACCCGACAGGCCAGATACGCAGTATTTT
CASSLPDRPDTQYF
>.|.|TRBV6-6|TRBJ2-4
TGTGCCAGCAGTTACTCGTTGGGGACAGCCAAAAACATTCAGTACTTC
CASSYSLGTAKNIQYF
>TRBD2|.|TRBV27|TRBJ2-7
TGTGCCAGCGCCACCAGCGGGGGGCCCACCTACGAGCAGTACTTC
CASATSGGPTYEQYF
>.|.|TRBV11-1|TRBJ2-5
TGTGCCAGCAGCCCCGCGGGACTCGAGGAGACCCAGTACTTC
CASSPAGLEETQYF
>TRBD1|.|TRBV10-3|TRBJ1-6
TGTGCCATCAGTGAGCAGGGGGCGTCGAATAATTCACCCCTCCACTTT
CAISEQGASNNSPLHF
>TRBD2|.|TRBV7-2|TRBJ2-7
TGTGCCAGCAGCCTACCGTCCGGGACTAGCTCCTACGAGCAGTACTTC
CASSLPSGTSSYEQYF
>TRBD1|.|TRBV5-1|TRBJ2-5
TGCGCCAGCACATCAACGGACAGGGTTTTTCAAGAGACCCAGTACTTC
CASTSTDRVFQETQYF
>TRBD1|once|TRBV28|TRBJ1-4
TGTGCCAGCAGTTTGAACAGGGGCCTGCCTAATGAAAAACTGTTTTTT
CASSLNRGLPNEKLFF
>.|.|TRBV7-2|TRBJ2-7
TGTGCCAGCAGCTCCTCCCCCACCTACGAGCAGTACTTC
CASSSSPTYEQYF
>.|once|TRBV6-1|TRBJ1-3
TGTGCCAGCAGTGAAGCGCGGTACAGGCCCAACTCTGGAAACACCATATATTTT
CASSEARYRPNSGNTIYF
>.|.|TRBV5-6|TRBJ1-2
TGTGCCAGCAGCTTGGACAGGAGGGGTAACTATGGCTACACCTTC
CASSLDRRGNYGYTF
>.|.|TRBV28|TRBJ2-1
TGTGCCAGCAGTTTAGAGGGGGGGCCTTCTGAGCAGTTCTTC
CASSLEGGPSEQFF
>.|.|TRBV4-3|TRBJ1-1
TGCGCCAGCAGCCAAGAGTCCCCGGGGCTCACTGAAGCTTTCTTT
CASSQESPGLTEAFF
>.|.|TRBV4-3|TRBJ2-3
TGCGCCAGCAGCCAAGATAACGAGGTAGATACGCAGTATTTT
CASSQDNEVDTQYF
>TRBD1|.|TRBV5-6|TRBJ1-2
TGTGCCAGCAGCCTAGGGACAGGGGGTCCCTATGGCTACACCTTC
CASSLGTGGPYGYTF
>TRBD2|once|TRBV9|TRBJ2-1
TGTGCCAGCAGCGTAGTGGCGGGAGGGTACAATGAGCAGTTCTTC
CASSVVAGGYNEQFF
>TRBD1|.|TRBV28|TRBJ2-6
TGTGCCAGCAGTTTGTCGCAGGGGGTTTACTCTGGGGCCAACGTCCTGACTTTC
CASSLSQGVYSGANVLTF
>TRBD1|.|TRBV5-1|TRBJ2-3
TGCGCCAGCAGCAGGGGACAGGGTAACACAGATACGCAGTATTTT
CASSRGQGNTDTQYF
>TRBD2|.|TRBV7-2|TRBJ2-3
TGTGCCAGCAGCCTGCGGACTAGCGGGAGCACAGATACGCAGTATTTT
CASSLRTSGSTDTQYF
>.|.|TRBV7-2|TRBJ2-2
TGTGCCAGCAGCTTAGTAGCAGGGACCGGGGAGCTGTTTTTT
CASSLVAGTGELFF
>.|.|TRBV5-6|TRBJ2-6
TGTGCCAGCAGCTTGGGTCCAGCTGGGGCCAACGTCCTGACTTTC
CASSLGPAGANVLTF
>TRBD2|.|TRBV10-3|TRBJ2-7
TGTGCCATCAGTGAGCGGGAGGGCCCCGAGCAGTACTTC
CAISEREGPEQYF